These 20 T cell receptor beta chains originate from one sample sequenced in a study of control samples from healthy donors and cancer patients (dated by TCRdb to about 2020). Library creation used the immunoSEQ multiplex PCR assay. In its TCRdb copy, this immuneACCESS table keeps in-frame sequences only and misses some clones. Where compared with another copy, unresolved V genes explain less than half of these, and the others have no known cause. The sample has some 82,000 clones on record, 70% to 90% of them singletons. The ten largest account for about 18% of the sample. The specimen was blood. The receptors were sampled from a man aged 45-65 years in good health.

The chain is built from TRBV5-4 and TRBJ2-3; the D is unclear. The germline V gene has CDR1 SGHNT and CDR2 YYREEE (reference sequence). The germline V and J ends were trimmed by 0 bases and 2 bases, with 4 bases remaining between them. The CDR3 contains 13 residues. The CDR3: CASSLEATDTQYF. The CDR3 DNA sequence: TGTGCCAGCAGCTTGGAGGCCACAGATACGCAGTATTTT.

V is TRBV7-2 and J is TRBJ1-1; D is possibly TRBD1 (6 bases). This CDR3 comprises 12 residues. The V gene lost 2 bases and the J gene lost 11 bases, with 12 bases spanning the gap. Germline V gene data show CDR1 as SGHTA and CDR2 as FQGNSA. CDR3 DNA sequence: TGTGCCAGCAGCTTAAGAGGGGGGGCGGCTTTCTTT. As protein: CASSLRGGAAFF.

The chain has TRBV6-5 and TRBJ1-1, with a possible D match to TRBD1 (6 bases). V was trimmed by 5 bases and J by 0 bases, leaving 10 bases between them. The CDR3 has 14 amino acids. CDR1 and CDR2 (germline): MNHEY, SVGAGI. CDR3 nucleotide sequence: TGTGCCAGCAGTCTAACAGGGTTGAACACTGAAGCTTTCTTT. It encodes CASSLTGLNTEAFF.

This chain connects TRBV7-2 to TRBJ1-1, with D hard to call. This CDR3 spans 11 amino acids. Germline assignment: CDR1 SGHTA and CDR2 FQGNSA. Trimming cost V 5 bases and J 5 bases, with 6 bases left between them. The CDR3, as DNA: TGTGCCAGCAGCCCCTCGACTGAAGCTTTCTTT. As protein: CASSPSTEAFF.

The V gene is TRBV6-5, the J gene TRBJ2-1, with 8 bases identical to TRBD2. CDR3 size: 15 residues. In germline, CDR1 is MNHEY, CDR2 SVGAGI. V was pared by 6 bases and J by 7 bases, with 11 bases of the junction left unmatched. The CDR3 spells CASRSTSVSRNEQFF. As DNA, the CDR3 is TGTGCCAGCAGATCGACTAGCGTTTCCAGGAATGAGCAGTTCTTC.

The V call is TRBV18, the J call TRBJ1-2; 7 bases are shared with TRBD1. Germline loops: CDR1 KGHSH, CDR2 LQKENI. This CDR3 has 15 amino acids. J gave up 3 bases and V 3 bases, and 7 bases lay outside the gene matches. This CDR3 reads CASSPSKGADYGYTF. In DNA form, the CDR3 reads TGTGCCAGCTCACCGTCGAAGGGGGCGGACTATGGCTACACCTTC.

The genes are TRBV2 and TRBJ2-3, with TRBD1 as a possible D gene (6 bases). Deletions cut 3 bases from V and 1 base from J, with 20 bases between. The CDR3 is made up of 18 amino acids. Per germline, CDR1 SNHLY and CDR2 FYNNEI. This CDR3 is CASSEISTGPDGTDTQYF. CDR3 DNA: TGTGCCAGCAGTGAGATTTCGACAGGTCCGGACGGCACAGATACGCAGTATTTT.

The rearrangement uses TRBV9 and TRBJ2-1; D not certain. Trimming left V 0 bases short and J 5 bases short, with 12 bases between. Germline V lookup: CDR1 SGDLS, CDR2 YYNGEE. This CDR3 is 15 amino acids long. The CDR3 DNA reads TGTGCCAGCAGCGTAGGTGGGCAAGGAGACAATGAGCAGTTCTTC. Translated, it gives CASSVGGQGDNEQFF.

The chain joins TRBV4-3 to TRBJ1-6, with a weak D call TRBD1 (5 bases). The CDR3 sequence is 16 residues long. Trimming stripped 0 bases from V and 0 bases from J, with 6 bases between. The germline gives CDR1 LGHNA, CDR2 YSLEER. The CDR3 DNA follows: TGCGCCAGCAGCCAAGATGGGGGCTCCTATAATTCACCCCTCCACTTT. Translated, it gives CASSQDGGSYNSPLHF.

The chain recombines TRBV6-5 with TRBJ1-1, with a possible D match to TRBD1 (5 bases). Germline CDR1 is MNHEY and CDR2 is SVGAGI. The CDR3 consists of 15 residues. V dropped 0 bases and J dropped 1 base, with 9 bases sitting between them. The CDR3 DNA follows: TGTGCCAGCAGTTACTCGAATCAGGGGAACACTGAAGCTTTCTTT. Amino acid sequence: CASSYSNQGNTEAFF.

The rearrangement uses TRBV30 and TRBJ2-3; perhaps D is TRBD1 or TRBD2 (5 bases each). The CDR3 sequence is 11 residues long. CDR1 is GTSNPN and CDR2 is SVGIG in the germline V gene (reference sequence). The V end lost 4 bases, the J end lost 12 bases, and 14 bases lay between the germline ends. The CDR3 DNA is TGTGCCTGGACCCCTGGGGGTTATCAGTATTTT. It codes for CAWTPGGYQYF. The complete variable domain, with remaining parts taken from reference TRBV30 and TRBJ2-3, reads SQTIHQWPATLVQPVGSPLSLECTVEGTSNPNLYWYRQAAGRGLQLLFYSVGIGQISSEVPQNLSASRPQDRQFILSSKKLLLSDSGFYLCAWTPGGYQYFGPGTRLTVL.

The rearrangement joins TRBV19 to TRBJ2-1, with TRBD1 matching over 10 bases. Germline V gene lookup returns CDR1 LNHDA and CDR2 SQIVND (reference sequence). CDR3 size: 19 residues. Trimming took 4 bases from V and 0 from J; bases not matched to a gene: 12. This CDR3 is CASSKTFGTGEFSYNEQFF. In nucleotides, the CDR3 is TGTGCCAGTAGTAAAACCTTCGGGACAGGGGAATTCTCCTACAATGAGCAGTTCTTC.

The V and J genes are TRBV30 and TRBJ1-1; D ambiguous. Trimming stripped 3 bases from V and 6 bases from J, with 17 bases between. Germline assignment: CDR1 GTSNPN and CDR2 SVGIG (reference sequence). This CDR3 comprises 14 residues. DNA of the CDR3: TGTGCCTGGAGAGATTTGCTAGCGGAGGCTGAAGCTTTCTTT. It specifies CAWRDLLAEAEAFF.

This chain joins TRBV5-6 and TRBJ1-2; no firm D call. Germline lookup yields CDR1 SGHDT and CDR2 YYEEEE. Trimming took 1 base from V and 4 from J, leaving 5 bases between them. This CDR3 is 12 amino acids long. CDR3 sequence: CASSLPGYGYTF. DNA for the CDR3: TGTGCCAGCAGCTTGCCGGGCTATGGCTACACCTTC.

The J gene is TRBJ2-5, the V gene TRBV18; D is ambiguous. The germline V and J ends were trimmed by 9 bases and 2 bases, with 13 bases remaining between them. Per germline, CDR1 KGHSH and CDR2 LQKENI. The CDR3 extends over 13 amino acids. The CDR3 region is CASKARPQETQYF. In nucleotides, the CDR3 is TGTGCCAGTAAGGCGAGGCCTCAAGAGACCCAGTACTTC. Full variable domain (missing parts from reference TRBV18 and TRBJ2-5): NAGVMQNPRHLVRRRGQEARLRCSPMKGHSHVYWYRQLPEEGLKFMVYLQKENIIDESGMPKERFSAEFPKEGPSILRIQQVVRGDSAAYFCASKARPQETQYFGPGTRLLVL.

The J gene is TRBJ2-1, the V gene TRBV9; 7 bases fit TRBD1. The CDR3 covers 13 residues. Germline-derived CDR1 and CDR2 are SGDLS and YYNGEE. J gave up 3 bases and V 5 bases, and 2 bases lay outside the gene matches. The DNA for the CDR3 is TGTGCCAGCAGAGGGGGCCTCTACAATGAGCAGTTCTTC. Its protein product is CASRGGLYNEQFF.

In DNA, the CDR3 is TGTGCCAGCAGCCCTGAGCGGTTCTCCTACGAGCAGTACTTC. It is translated as CASSPERFSYEQYF. This chain joins TRBV9 and TRBJ2-7; maybe TRBD2 (5 bases). This CDR3 spans 14 amino acids. Trimming took 4 bases from V and 0 from J, leaving 11 bases between them. From germline, CDR1 is SGDLS and CDR2 YYNGEE.

The chain combines TRBV28 with TRBJ1-2, with a tentative D call TRBD1 (5 bases). Germline CDR1 and CDR2: MDHEN and SYDVKM. Trimming left V 7 bases short and J 7 bases short, with 28 bases between. The CDR3 runs to 17 residues. This CDR3 is CASNRRTWGGIGTGYTF. In nucleotides, the CDR3 is TGTGCCAGCAATAGGAGGACTTGGGGCGGGATAGGGACTGGCTACACCTTC.

To note about this clone: Other DNA sequences within the sample encode an identical CDR3. The chain is built from TRBV30 and TRBJ1-5; D possibly corresponds to TRBD1 (6 bases). The CDR3 is 13 residues long. Deletions cut 2 bases from V and 4 bases from J, with 9 bases between. Germline loops: CDR1 GTSNPN, CDR2 SVGIG (reference sequence). The CDR3 region is CAWSIGGNQPQHF. As DNA, the CDR3 is TGTGCCTGGAGTATAGGGGGGAATCAGCCCCAGCATTTT.

This clone showed up just once. The V and J genes are TRBV7-9 and TRBJ1-6; TRBD1 is a possible D gene (5 bases). Between the trimmed V and J ends, which lost 0 bases and 8 bases, there was a span of 11 bases. Germline V gene sequence: CDR1 SEHNR, CDR2 FQNEAQ (reference sequence). The length of the CDR3 is 15 residues. CDR3 in amino acids: CASSLAQGGHSPLHF. The CDR3 bases are TGTGCCAGCAGCTTAGCTCAGGGCGGTCATTCACCCCTCCACTTT.